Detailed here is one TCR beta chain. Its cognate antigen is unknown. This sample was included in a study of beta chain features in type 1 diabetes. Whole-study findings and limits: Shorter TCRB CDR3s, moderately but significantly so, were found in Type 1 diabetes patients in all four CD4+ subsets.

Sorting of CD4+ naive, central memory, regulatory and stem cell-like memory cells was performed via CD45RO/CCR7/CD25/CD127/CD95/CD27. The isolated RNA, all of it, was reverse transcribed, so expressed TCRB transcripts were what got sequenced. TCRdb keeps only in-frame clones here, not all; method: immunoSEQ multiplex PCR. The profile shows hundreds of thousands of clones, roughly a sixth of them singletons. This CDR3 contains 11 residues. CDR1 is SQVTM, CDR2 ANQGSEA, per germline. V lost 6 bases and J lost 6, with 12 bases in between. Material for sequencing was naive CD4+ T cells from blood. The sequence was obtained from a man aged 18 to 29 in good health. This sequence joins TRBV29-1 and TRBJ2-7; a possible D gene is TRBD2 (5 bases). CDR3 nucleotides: TGCAGCGTGACCGAGGGTCGCGAGCAGTACTTC. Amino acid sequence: CSVTEGREQYF.